This passage covers 3 T cell receptor beta chains from one sample sequenced in a study of blood T cells in healthy people across ages. A second about 6 to 11 cycle PCR used barcoded and J-beta primers. TCRdb ran MiXCR on the 5' RACE reads and lists one entry per CDR3 protein. The data contain approximately 1,700,000 distinct CDR3 sequences, 35% to 50% of them singletons. Sample: blood. The receptors derive from a human donor in good health.

This clonotype was found once. V gene TRBV12-3 or TRBV12-4 combines with J gene TRBJ2-3; 10 positions agree with TRBD1. There are 17 residues in the CDR3. The ends lost 6 bases at V and 0 bases at J; junction bases unmatched: 9. Here the CDR3 DNA reads TGTGCCAGCAGCCACCGGGACAGGGGACGGAGCACAGATACGCAGTATTTT. Translating gives CASSHRDRGRSTDTQYF.

A few counts support this clonotype. The V gene is TRBV10-3, the J gene TRBJ1-4; D is undetermined. The germline CDR1 and CDR2 sequences are ENHRY and SYGVKD. Between the trimmed V and J ends, which lost 4 bases and 10 bases, there was a span of 16 bases. This CDR3 is built from 14 residues. Written as DNA, the CDR3 is TGTGCCATCAGTGCTACTTCGATTAGTGGAAAACTGTTTTTT. Protein product: CAISATSISGKLFF.

With regard to this clonotype: One end of the junction is discordant with germline, which a read error may explain. V gene TRBV7-2 combines with J gene TRBJ2-1; D is ambiguous. This CDR3 is 14 amino acids long. CDR1 and CDR2 from the germline V gene are SGHTA and FQGNSA. CDR3 nucleotide sequence: TGTGCCAGCAGCTCCAAGCAGCCCTACAACGAGCAGTTCTTC. This encodes CASSSKQPYNEQFF.